This T cell receptor beta chain stems from a study of cytomegalovirus exposure and HLA in healthy donors (dated by TCRdb to 2016 to 2017). In terms of the full investigation: According to an earlier analysis of 550 to 750 of the donors, roughly 180 million T cells yielded roughly 110 million unique TCR beta sequences and around 300 Gb of sequence data. Besides the first cohort of roughly 700 subjects, a separate validation cohort made up of 120 different subjects was used. The study combined high-throughput TCR immunosequencing, statistical association of individual TCRs with disease status, and machine learning to predict cytomegalovirus infection status. Roughly 5 DR-DQ haplotypes were handled as single units for association and clustering, since linkage in the cohort was strong. Among the roughly 400 genotyped donors, roughly 80% belonged to the genetic ancestry cluster associated with self-reported Caucasian donors. The study profiled the T cell repertoires of approximately 700 subjects by immunosequencing and related them to cytomegalovirus serostatus. Alongside the repertoire data, information on donor age, sex, ethnicity and CMV serostatus was compiled. A later genetic analysis used genome-wide SNP genotypes for about 65% of the 666 donors, treating that subset as a discovery cohort. Class I and class II HLA loci were covered by the typing at four-digit resolution. Approximately 310 gigabases of sequencing data and approximately 85 million unique TCR sequences were included in an early release covering roughly 700 HLA-typed donors. Every discovery cohort repertoire had been produced on one sequencing platform. In a later analysis, previously published TCR beta repertoires from 550 to 750 donors were re-analyzed and high-resolution HLA genotyping was added so that TCR occurrence patterns could be studied. Across under 500 genotyped donors of the cohort, an average of approximately 240,000 unique TCR beta nucleotide sequences per donor were sequenced, and roughly 18% of those sequences were non-productive. The number of typed donors differed by locus: about 629-630 for A, B, C, DRB1 and DQB1; approximately 520 for DQA1; approximately 610 for DPA1; and some 430 for DPB1. The study aimed to test whether signatures of past pathogen exposure could be identified by cataloging public T cell receptors. In the later analysis, no new phenotypic data were used to find candidate immune exposures; instead, reliance was placed on TCR beta sequences and their occurrence across donors. An earlier analysis of approximately 580 of the donors used high-throughput TCR beta sequencing to judge whether each TCR beta V gene segment behaved as functional or pseudogenic. Broader findings and caveats from the paper: A later analysis reported that several top co-occurrence clusters appeared linked to parvovirus B19, influenza, CMV and Epstein-Barr virus. The authors suggested that the approach could potentially be generalized to other disease states and immunological phenotypes. Because HLA typing was missing for some donors at each locus, association tests included only the typed subset. A later genetic analysis associated a missense DCLRE1C variant with V-gene and J-gene trimming of TCR beta chains, and an independent cohort replicated the association. This cohort had only TCR beta chains sequenced, and the lack of alpha or paired-chain data limited which features could be detected. Compared with the approximately 710-donor mean, donors in an Asian-associated ancestry cluster had fewer N-insertions in productive TCRs, according to a later genetic analysis. Most TCR sequences were seen in very few donors, while some public TCRs were found in many individuals. The sequencing pipeline was judged likely to have produced a cluster of highly shared sequence variants as a technical artifact. A total of 164 TCR beta chains were listed by the study as associated with cytomegalovirus. An earlier analysis of approximately 500 of the donors showed that most TCR beta V segments appeared in productive rearrangements either about 90% or about 30% of the time, which broadly matched IMGT annotations. The classifier was reported to diagnose cytomegalovirus status with high specificity and sensitivity in both the original and validation cohorts. Sequencing depth was assumed to be roughly uniform across donors in the presence/absence analyses, though that assumption may not hold. Linkage disequilibrium might explain the correlated functional status among segregating V segments, but an unknown experimental factor could not be ruled out. Strong co-occurrence of HLA alleles, especially DR and DQ, made assigning TCR associations to individual alleles difficult. The earlier analysis of about 600 of the donors excluded roughly 17 rarely observed V segments, including chromosome 9 orphons, because counts were too low. Three of the identified cytomegalovirus-associated TCR beta chains were confirmed in vitro to be specific for cytomegalovirus antigens. Compared with equally common non-associated chains, HLA-associated TCR beta chains in a later analysis were more clonally expanded and had lower generation probabilities. Some IMGT-functional V segments, including TRBV6-2 and TRBV6-3, could not be distinguished by the 87-base-pair reads and were therefore excluded. A further reported finding was that TCR beta sequences accurately predicted the HLA-A and HLA-B alleles for most subjects in the first cohort. For the cohort, immune exposure information was limited to CMV serostatus. A later analysis found that most CMV-associated TCR beta chains appeared HLA-restricted, with HLA associations seemingly driven largely by CMV exposure. At a false discovery rate of 0.05, a later analysis linked 16,951 TCR beta sequences to specific HLA alleles. In a later analysis, the rate of TCR association differed among HLA loci, with DRB1 alleles having the most associated TCRs and HLA-C alleles having the fewest.

The method behind the library was the immunoSEQ multiplex PCR assay. For the multiplex PCR, a mixture combining 60 forward primers for TCR Vbeta segments and 13 reverse primers for TCR Jbeta segments was used. Amplification of the CDR3 region of rearranged TCR beta genes was performed with a multiplex PCR assay on genomic DNA. On the Illumina HiSeq System, the amplified TCR beta libraries were sequenced as 87-base-pair reads. The authors' pipeline ran thus. In a later analysis, roughly 80 million unique TCR beta chains were counted across the roughly 700 repertoires, and roughly 10 million of these chains were shared by at least two donors. Raw reads were error-corrected and collapsed into unique sequences by a nearest-neighbor algorithm in which closely related sequences were merged to remove PCR and sequencing errors. Alignment of CDR3 sequences to IMGT reference sequences was used to assign V, D and J gene segments. For a sequence to be retained, a match of at least six nucleotides to both a V gene segment and a J gene segment was required. Rearrangements were classified as productive when the CDR3 lacked stop codons and remained in frame with V and J, and all other rearrangements were classified as non-productive. Following IMGT convention, CDR3 was defined as the stretch from the second conserved V-encoded cysteine up to the conserved J-encoded phenylalanine. Sequences without an unambiguous match to a single V gene segment were excluded from the earlier analysis of approximately 560 of the donors. An earlier analysis of several hundred of the donors called V segments functional above 56.7% productive rearrangements and segregating when the between-donor standard deviation exceeded 5%. A statistical classification framework was developed to diagnose cytomegalovirus status using the catalog of TCR beta chain sequences. A later analysis assigned V and J genes by comparing TCR nucleotide sequences with IMGT/GENE-DB human TR gene sequences. Using the TCRdist pipeline, a later analysis assigned CDR3 sequences along with most-parsimonious VDJ recombination scenarios. In a later analysis, each TCR beta chain was defined by its CDR3 amino acid sequence together with its V-gene family, and reads lacking a unique V-gene family were excluded. In a later analysis, nearly 600 highly shared, low-generation-probability nucleotide sequences were removed to address suspected cross-contamination and a sequencing artifact. In a later analysis, a clonal expansion index for each public chain was calculated from normalized within-repertoire ranks of inferred template counts. A later analysis computed generation probabilities with a VDJ recombination model fitted to out-of-frame rearrangements, and checked the results against IGoR. In a later analysis, hypergeometric tests were used to score TCR-TCR, TCR-HLA and TCR-CMV co-occurrence, with a repertoire-size bias correction applied to TCR pairs. To estimate false discovery rates, a later analysis permuted the HLA or CMV assignments 20 times. In a later analysis, co-occurring TCRs were grouped using DBSCAN, with TCRdist sequence similarity added in when clustering inside HLA-allele-positive subsets. For co-occurrence clustering, repertoires with fewer than 30,000 or more than 120,000 public chains were excluded, along with roughly five repertoires with anomalous nucleotide sharing. Not all clones reach the TCRdb copy of this immuneACCESS table, which keeps in-frame sequences only. Checked studies attribute under half of the gap to unresolved V genes and leave the rest unexplained. Clonal size and the V and J genes are those of that table, whereas D and trimming came from the DNA. This sample holds approximately 130,000 clones; around 77% were observed only once. Around 1.2% of the sample goes to the ten largest clones.

The cohort was made up of approximately 670 healthy bone marrow donors. Cohort members were all nominally healthy when sampled, although unrecorded immune exposures were likely present. The donor tested CMV seronegative, placing the donor among the 300 to 400 seronegative members of the cohort. Every donor gave a peripheral blood sample, and the peripheral blood mononuclear cells from that sample were used for TCR beta sequencing. The Qiagen DNeasy Blood Extraction Kit was used to extract genomic DNA from the blood cell samples. With regard to this clone: The antigen it binds to is not known. No quality values exist for individual bases; no much larger clone is one base distant.

After removal of 5 bases from V and 2 bases from J, the junction retains 2 bases not matched to a gene. There are 14 amino acids in the CDR3, from cysteine to phenylalanine inclusive. The entry retains the CDR3 DNA only, 42 bases that are in frame from base 1. Looking up the germline V gene (reference sequence) yields CDR1 LNHDA and CDR2 SQIVND. The origin of this receptor is a man aged 50-60 years in good health and CMV-seronegative. The specimen sequenced was PBMCs. The rearrangement joined TRBV19 to TRBJ2-2; a stretch of 7 junction bases matches TRBD1. The CDR3 reads as follows: CASSRQGNTGELFF. The base sequence is TGTGCCAGTAGTCGACAGGGAAACACCGGGGAGCTGTTTTTT.